This T cell receptor (beta chain) was found in a study of PD-1 blockade in classical Hodgkin lymphoma. Assay: immunoSEQ multiplex PCR; the TCRdb copy retains only in-frame clones and omits some. This sample has fewer than 100,000 clones; about 92% occur once, and the top ten carry around 2%. Time point reported: cycle 4 day 1 (C4D1), after 5 to 7 weeks of nivolumab. All patients experienced relapse after autologous stem cell transplantation, and brentuximab vedotin exposure was variable. CDR3 length: 15 residues. Germline lookup yields CDR1 MDHEN and CDR2 SYDVKM. J gave up 3 bases and V 5 bases, and 9 bases lay outside the gene matches.

V is TRBV28 and J is TRBJ2-7, with 8 nucleotides matching TRBD1. The TCR sequence derives from a human donor with classical Hodgkin lymphoma. Sequenced material: peripheral blood mononuclear cells (PBMCs), taken before the fourth cycle of nivolumab. The CDR3 here is CASSHPGTGGYEQYF. The CDR3 nucleotides read TGTGCCAGCAGTCACCCCGGGACAGGTGGCTACGAGCAGTACTTC.